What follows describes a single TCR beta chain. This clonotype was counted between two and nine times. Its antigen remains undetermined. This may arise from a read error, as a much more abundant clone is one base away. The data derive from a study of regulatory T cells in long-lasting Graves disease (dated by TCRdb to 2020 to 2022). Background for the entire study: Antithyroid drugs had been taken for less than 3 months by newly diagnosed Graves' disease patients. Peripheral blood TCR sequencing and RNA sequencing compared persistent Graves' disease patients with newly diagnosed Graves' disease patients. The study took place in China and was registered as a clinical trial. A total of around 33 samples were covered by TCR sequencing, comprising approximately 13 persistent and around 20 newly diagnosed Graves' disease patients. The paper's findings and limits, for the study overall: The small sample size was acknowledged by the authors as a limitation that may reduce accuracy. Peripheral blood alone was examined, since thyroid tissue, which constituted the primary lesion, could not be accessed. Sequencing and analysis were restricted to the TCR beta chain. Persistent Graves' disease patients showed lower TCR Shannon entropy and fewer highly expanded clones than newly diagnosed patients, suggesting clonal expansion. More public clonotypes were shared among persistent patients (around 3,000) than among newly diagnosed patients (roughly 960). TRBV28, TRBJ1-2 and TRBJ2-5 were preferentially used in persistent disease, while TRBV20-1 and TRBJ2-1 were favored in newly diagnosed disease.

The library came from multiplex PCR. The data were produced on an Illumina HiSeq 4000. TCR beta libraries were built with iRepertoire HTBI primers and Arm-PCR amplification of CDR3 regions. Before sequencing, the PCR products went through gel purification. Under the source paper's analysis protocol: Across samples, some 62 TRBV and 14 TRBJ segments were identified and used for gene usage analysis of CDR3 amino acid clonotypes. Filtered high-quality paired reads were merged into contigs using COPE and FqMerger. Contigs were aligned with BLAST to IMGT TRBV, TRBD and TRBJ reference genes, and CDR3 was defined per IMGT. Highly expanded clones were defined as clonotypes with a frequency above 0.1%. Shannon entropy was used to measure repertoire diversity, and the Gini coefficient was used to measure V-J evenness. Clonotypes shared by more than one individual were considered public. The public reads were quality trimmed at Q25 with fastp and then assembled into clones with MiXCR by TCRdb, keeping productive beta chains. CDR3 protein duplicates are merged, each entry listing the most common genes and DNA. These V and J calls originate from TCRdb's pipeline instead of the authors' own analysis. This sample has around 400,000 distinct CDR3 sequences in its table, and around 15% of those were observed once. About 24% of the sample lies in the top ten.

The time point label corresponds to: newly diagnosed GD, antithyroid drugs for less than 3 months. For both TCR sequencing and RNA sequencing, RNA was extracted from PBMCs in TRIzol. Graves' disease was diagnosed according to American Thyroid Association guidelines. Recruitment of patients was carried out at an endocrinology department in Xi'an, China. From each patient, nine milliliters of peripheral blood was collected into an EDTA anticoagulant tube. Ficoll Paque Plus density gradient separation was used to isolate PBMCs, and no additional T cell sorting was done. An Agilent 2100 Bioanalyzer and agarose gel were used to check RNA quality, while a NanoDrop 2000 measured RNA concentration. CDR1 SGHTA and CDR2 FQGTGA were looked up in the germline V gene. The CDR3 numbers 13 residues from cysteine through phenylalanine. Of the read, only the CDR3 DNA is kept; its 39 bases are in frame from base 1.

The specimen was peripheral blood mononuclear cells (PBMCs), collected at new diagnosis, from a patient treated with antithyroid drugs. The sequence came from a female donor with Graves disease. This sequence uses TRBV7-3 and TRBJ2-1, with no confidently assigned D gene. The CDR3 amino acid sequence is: CASTLRRNNEQLF. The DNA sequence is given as TGTGCCAGCACCCTTCGCCGGAACAATGAGCAGCTCTTC.